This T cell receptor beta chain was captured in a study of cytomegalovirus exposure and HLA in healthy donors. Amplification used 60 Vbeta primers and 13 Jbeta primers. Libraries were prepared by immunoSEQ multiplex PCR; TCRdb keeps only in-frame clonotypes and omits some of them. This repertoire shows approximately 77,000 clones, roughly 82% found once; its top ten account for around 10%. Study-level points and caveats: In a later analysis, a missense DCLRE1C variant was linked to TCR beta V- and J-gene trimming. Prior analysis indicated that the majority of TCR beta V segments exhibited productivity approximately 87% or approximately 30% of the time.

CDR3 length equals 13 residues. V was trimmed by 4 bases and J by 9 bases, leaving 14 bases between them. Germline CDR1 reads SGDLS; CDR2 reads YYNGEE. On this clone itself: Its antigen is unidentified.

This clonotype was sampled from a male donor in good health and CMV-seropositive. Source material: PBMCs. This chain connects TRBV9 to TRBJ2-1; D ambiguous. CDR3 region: CASSSTHSSEQFF. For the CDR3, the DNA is TGTGCCAGCAGCTCCACTCACTCGTCTGAGCAGTTCTTC.